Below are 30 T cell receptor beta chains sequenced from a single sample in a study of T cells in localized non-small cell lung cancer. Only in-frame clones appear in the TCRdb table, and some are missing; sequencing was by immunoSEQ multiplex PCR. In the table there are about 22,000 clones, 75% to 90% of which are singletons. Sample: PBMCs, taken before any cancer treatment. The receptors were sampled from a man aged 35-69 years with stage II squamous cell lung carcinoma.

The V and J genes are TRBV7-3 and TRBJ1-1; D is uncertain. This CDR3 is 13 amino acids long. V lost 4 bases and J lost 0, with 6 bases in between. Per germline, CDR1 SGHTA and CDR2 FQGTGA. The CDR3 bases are TGTGCCAGCAGCTCCCAACTGAACACTGAAGCTTTCTTT. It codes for CASSSQLNTEAFF.

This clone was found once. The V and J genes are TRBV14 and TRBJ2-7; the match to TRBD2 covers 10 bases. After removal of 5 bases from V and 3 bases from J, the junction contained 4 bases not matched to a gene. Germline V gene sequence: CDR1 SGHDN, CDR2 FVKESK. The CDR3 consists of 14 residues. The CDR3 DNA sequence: TGTGCCAGCAGCGACCTAGCGGGGGACTACGAGCAGTACTTC. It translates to CASSDLAGDYEQYF.

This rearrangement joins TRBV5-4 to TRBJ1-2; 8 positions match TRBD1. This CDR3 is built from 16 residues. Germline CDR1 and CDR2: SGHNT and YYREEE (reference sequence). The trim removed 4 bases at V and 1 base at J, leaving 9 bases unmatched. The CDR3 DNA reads TGTGCCAGCAGCCTCAGGGGGCAGTACCTTAACTATGGCTACACCTTC. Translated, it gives CASSLRGQYLNYGYTF.

The CDR3, as DNA: TGTGCCACCAGCAGAGATCGCCACAATGAGCAGTTCTTC. Translating gives CATSRDRHNEQFF. This chain connects TRBV15 to TRBJ2-1; D not certain. Germline assignment: CDR1 LNHNV and CDR2 YYDKDF (reference sequence). The CDR3 runs to 13 residues. V lost 0 bases, J lost 5 bases, and 5 bases lay in between.

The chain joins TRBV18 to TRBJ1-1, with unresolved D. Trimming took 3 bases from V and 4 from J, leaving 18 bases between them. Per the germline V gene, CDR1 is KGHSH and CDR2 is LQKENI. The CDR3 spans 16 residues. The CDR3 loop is CASSPERPVGRTEAFF. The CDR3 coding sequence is TGTGCCAGCTCACCCGAACGACCTGTAGGGCGCACTGAAGCTTTCTTT.

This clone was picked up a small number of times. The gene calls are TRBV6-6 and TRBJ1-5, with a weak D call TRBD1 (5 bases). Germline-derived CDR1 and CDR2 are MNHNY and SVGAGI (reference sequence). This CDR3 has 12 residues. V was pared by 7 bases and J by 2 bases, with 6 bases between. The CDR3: CASTGGNQPQHF. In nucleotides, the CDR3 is TGTGCCAGCACGGGGGGCAATCAGCCCCAGCATTTT.

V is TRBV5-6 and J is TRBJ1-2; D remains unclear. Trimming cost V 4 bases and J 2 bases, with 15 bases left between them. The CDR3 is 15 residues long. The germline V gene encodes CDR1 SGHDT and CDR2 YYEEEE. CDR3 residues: CASSLAATHNYGYTF. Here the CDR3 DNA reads TGTGCCAGCAGCCTCGCGGCCACACACAACTATGGCTACACCTTC.

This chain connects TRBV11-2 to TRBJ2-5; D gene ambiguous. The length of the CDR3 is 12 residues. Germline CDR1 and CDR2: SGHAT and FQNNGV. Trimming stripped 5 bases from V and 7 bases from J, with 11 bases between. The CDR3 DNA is TGTGCCAGCAGCCCCGCTCCCCCGACCCAGTACTTC. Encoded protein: CASSPAPPTQYF.

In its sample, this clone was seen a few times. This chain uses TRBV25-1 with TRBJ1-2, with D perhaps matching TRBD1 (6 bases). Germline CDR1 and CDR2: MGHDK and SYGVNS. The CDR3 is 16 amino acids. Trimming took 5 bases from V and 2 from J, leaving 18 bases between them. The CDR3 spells CASSIRQVAWNYGYTF. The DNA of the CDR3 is TGTGCCAGCAGTATAAGACAGGTGGCCTGGAACTATGGCTACACCTTC.

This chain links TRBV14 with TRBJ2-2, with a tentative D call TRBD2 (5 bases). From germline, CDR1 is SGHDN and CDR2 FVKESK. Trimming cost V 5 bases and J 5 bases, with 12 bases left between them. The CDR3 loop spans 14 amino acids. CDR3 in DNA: TGTGCCAGCAGCACCCGGACTGGAACCGGGGAGCTGTTTTTT. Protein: CASSTRTGTGELFF.

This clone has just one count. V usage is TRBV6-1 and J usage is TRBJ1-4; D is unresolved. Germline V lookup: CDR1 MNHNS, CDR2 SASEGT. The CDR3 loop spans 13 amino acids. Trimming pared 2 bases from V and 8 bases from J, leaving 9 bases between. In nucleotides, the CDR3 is TGTGCCAGCAGTGAACGGAGGACCGAAAAACTGTTTTTT. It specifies CASSERRTEKLFF.

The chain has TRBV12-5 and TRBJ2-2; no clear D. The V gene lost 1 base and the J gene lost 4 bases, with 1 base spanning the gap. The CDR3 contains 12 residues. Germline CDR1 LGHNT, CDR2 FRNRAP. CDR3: CASGLATGELFF. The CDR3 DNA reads TGTGCTAGTGGTTTGGCCACCGGGGAGCTGTTTTTT.

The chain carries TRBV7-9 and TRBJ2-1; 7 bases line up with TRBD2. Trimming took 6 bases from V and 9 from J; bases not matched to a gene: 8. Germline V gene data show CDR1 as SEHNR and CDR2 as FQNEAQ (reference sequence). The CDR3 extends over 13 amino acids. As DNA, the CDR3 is TGTGCCAGCAGTCCCAGGGAGGGCACTGAGCAGTTCTTC. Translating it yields CASSPREGTEQFF.

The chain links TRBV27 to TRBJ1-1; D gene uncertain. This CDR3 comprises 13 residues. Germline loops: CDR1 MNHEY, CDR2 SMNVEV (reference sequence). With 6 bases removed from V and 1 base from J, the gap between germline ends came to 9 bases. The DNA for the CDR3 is TGTGCCAGCAGACTGGTCGGGAACACTGAAGCTTTCTTT. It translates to CASRLVGNTEAFF.

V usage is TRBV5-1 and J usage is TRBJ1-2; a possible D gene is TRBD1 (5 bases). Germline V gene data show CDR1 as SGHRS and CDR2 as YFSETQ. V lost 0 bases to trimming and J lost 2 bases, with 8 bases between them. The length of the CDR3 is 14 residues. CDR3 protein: CASSLAGGNYGYTF. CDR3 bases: TGCGCCAGCAGCTTGGCGGGGGGGAACTATGGCTACACCTTC.

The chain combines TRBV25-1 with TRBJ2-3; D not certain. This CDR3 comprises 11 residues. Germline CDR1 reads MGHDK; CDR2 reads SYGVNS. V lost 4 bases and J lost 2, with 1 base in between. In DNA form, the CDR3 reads TGTGCCAGCAGTGTCACAGATACGCAGTATTTT. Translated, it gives CASSVTDTQYF.

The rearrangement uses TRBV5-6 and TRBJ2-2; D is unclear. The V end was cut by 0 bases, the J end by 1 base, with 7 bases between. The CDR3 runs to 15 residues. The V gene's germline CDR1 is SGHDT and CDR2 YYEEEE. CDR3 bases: TGTGCCAGCAGCTTGGGTCGTAAGAACACCGGGGAGCTGTTTTTT. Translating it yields CASSLGRKNTGELFF.

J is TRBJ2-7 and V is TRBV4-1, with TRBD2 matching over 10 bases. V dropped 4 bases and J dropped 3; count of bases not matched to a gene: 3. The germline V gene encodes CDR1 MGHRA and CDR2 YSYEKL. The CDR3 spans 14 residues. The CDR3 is CASSRSGGYYEQYF. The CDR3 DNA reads TGCGCCAGCAGCCGTAGCGGGGGGTACTACGAGCAGTACTTC.

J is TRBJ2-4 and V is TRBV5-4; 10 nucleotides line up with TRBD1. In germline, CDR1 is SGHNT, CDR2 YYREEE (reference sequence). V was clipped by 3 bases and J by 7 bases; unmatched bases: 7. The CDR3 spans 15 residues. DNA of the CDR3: TGTGCCAGCAGCTCCTCTTCGGGACAGGGGAACATTCAGTACTTC. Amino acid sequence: CASSSSSGQGNIQYF.

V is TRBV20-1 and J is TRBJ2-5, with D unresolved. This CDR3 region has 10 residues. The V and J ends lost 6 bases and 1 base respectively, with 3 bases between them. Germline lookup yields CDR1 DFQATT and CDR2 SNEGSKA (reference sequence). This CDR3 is CSAIQETQYF. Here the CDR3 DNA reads TGCAGTGCGATCCAAGAGACCCAGTACTTC.

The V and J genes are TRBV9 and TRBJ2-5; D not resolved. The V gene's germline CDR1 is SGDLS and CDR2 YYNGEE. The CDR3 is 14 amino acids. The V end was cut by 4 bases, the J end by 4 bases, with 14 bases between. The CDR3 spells CASSNTTTGETQYF. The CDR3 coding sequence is TGTGCCAGCAGCAATACCACCACGGGAGAGACCCAGTACTTC.

CDR3 nucleotides: TGTGCCAGCAGCCAAGAGATTGGGAGCACTGAAGCTTTCTTT. Amino acid sequence: CASSQEIGSTEAFF. The rearrangement uses TRBV14 and TRBJ1-1; D is unclear. The germline V and J ends were trimmed by 0 bases and 4 bases, with 9 bases remaining between them. The length of the CDR3 is 14 residues. Germline V gene lookup returns CDR1 SGHDN and CDR2 FVKESK.

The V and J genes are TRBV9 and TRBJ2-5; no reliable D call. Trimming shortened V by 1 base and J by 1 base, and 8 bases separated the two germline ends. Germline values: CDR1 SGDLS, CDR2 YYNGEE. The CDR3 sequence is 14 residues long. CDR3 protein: CASSVQASQETQYF. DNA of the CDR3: TGTGCCAGCAGCGTACAGGCAAGCCAAGAGACCCAGTACTTC.

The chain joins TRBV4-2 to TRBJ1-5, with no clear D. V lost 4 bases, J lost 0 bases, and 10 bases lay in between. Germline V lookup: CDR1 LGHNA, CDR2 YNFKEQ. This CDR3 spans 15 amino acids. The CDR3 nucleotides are TGTGCCAGCAGCCCAGCGACCGTTAGCAATCAGCCCCAGCATTTT. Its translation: CASSPATVSNQPQHF.

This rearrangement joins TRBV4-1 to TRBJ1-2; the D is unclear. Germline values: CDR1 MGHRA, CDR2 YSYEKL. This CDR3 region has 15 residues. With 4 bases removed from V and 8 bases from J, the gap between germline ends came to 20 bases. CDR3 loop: CASSRETRSAGGYTF. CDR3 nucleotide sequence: TGCGCCAGCAGCCGGGAGACTAGAAGCGCGGGAGGCTACACCTTC.

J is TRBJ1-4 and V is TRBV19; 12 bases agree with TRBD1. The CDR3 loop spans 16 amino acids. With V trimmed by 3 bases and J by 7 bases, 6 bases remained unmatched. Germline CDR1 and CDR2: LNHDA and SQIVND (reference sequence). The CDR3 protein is CASSIVGQGAREKLFF. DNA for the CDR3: TGTGCCAGTAGTATCGTGGGACAGGGGGCCCGTGAAAAACTGTTTTTT.

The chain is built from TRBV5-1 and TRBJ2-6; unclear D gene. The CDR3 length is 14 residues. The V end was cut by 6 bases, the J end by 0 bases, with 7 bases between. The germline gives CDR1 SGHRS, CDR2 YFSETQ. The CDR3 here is CASMPGSGANVLTF. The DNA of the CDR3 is TGCGCCAGCATGCCCGGCTCTGGGGCCAACGTCCTGACTTTC.

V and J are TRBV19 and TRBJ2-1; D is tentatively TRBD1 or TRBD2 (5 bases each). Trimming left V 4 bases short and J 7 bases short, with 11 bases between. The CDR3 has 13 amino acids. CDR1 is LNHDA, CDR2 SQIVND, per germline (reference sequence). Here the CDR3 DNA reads TGTGCCAGTAGTACGGGGCTTCCTAATGAGCAGTTCTTC. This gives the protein CASSTGLPNEQFF.

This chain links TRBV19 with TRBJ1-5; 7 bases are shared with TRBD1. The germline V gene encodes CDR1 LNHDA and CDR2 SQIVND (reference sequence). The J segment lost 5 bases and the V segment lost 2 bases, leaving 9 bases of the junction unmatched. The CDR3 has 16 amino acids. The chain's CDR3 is CASSIQPQGGDQPQHF. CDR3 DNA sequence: TGTGCCAGTAGTATACAGCCTCAGGGGGGTGATCAGCCCCAGCATTTT.

The CDR3 DNA reads TGTGCCAGCAGCTTACAACCGAGGGGCCAGCTTGAAGCTTTCTTT. Amino acid sequence: CASSLQPRGQLEAFF. The chain links TRBV28 to TRBJ1-1; possibly TRBD1 for D (5 bases). Deletions cut 6 bases from V and 7 bases from J, with 21 bases between. The CDR3 is made up of 15 amino acids. Per the germline V gene, CDR1 is MDHEN and CDR2 is SYDVKM.